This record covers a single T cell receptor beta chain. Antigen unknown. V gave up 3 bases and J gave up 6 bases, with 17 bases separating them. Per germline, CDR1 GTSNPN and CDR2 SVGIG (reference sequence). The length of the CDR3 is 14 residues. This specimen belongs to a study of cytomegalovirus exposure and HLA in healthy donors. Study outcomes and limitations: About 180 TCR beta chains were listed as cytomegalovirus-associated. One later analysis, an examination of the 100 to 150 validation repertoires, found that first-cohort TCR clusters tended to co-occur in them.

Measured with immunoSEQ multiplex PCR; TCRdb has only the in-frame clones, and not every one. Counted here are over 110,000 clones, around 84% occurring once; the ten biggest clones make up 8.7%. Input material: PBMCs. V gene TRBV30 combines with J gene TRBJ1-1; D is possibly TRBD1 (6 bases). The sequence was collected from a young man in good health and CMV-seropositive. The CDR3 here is CAWSRGPGGPEAFF. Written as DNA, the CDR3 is TGTGCCTGGAGCCGGGGGCCGGGGGGCCCTGAAGCTTTCTTT. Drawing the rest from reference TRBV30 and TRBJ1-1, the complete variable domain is SQTIHQWPATLVQPVGSPLSLECTVEGTSNPNLYWYRQAAGRGLQLLFYSVGIGQISSEVPQNLSASRPQDRQFILSSKKLLLSDSGFYLCAWSRGPGGPEAFFGQGTRLTVV.